The rows below give T cell receptor beta chains drawn from one sample of a study of blood T cell repertoires in COVID-19. The data were produced by immunoSEQ multiplex PCR, yet TCRdb's version contains in-frame clones alone and is incomplete. The sample shows about 320,000 clones, 90% of them seen only once. The sequencing sample was made of PBMCs or T cells enriched from blood (not recorded which). The receptors were sampled from a woman aged 25 to 39 who had been exposed to COVID-19. CDR3s include the opening cysteine and the closing phenylalanine or tryptophan. The order of the fields is clone size, V gene, CDR3 protein. Not every row has a clone size; where given, it reads once, few, many or a size class.

>NA|TRBV29-1
CSVEGHSYEQYF
>NA|TRBV18
CASSLDRGPSAFF
>few|TRBV7-9
CASSLMGGGDEQYF
>NA|TRBV10-3
CAISDRTGSSGANVLTF
>NA|TRBV18
CASSPQGASNTGELFF
>few|TRBV5-1
CASTRGEWNTGELFF
>NA|TRBV7-8
CASSPLDRKAYEQYF
>NA|TRBV27
CASSFNAGNTGELFF
>NA|TRBV2
CASSEWRSNYGYTF
>NA|TRBV7-8
CASSSRQGRNSPLHF
>NA|TRBV7-3
CASSRDRGQETQYF
>NA|TRBV10-1
CASRGSSGGNSYNEQFF
>NA|TRBV7-9
CASSFTLGRGNEKLFF
>NA|TRBV6-5
CASSLGQNEQFF
>NA|TRBV29-1
CSASLGTSGYEQYF
>NA|TRBV10-3
CAISGPQAGEKLFF
>NA|TRBV5-1
CASSPHRDRDSPLHF
>NA|TRBV5-6
CASSDTGGNGYTF
>NA|TRBV6-2/TRBV6-3
CASSYPQRQHTEAFF
>NA|TRBV5-1
CASSLLVQETQYF
>NA|TRBV4-3
CASSQDRWRAGVYEQYF
>NA|TRBV2
CASSEDREGNTEAFF
>NA|TRBV4-2
CASSFRDREYEQYF
>NA|TRBV12-5
CASGLGGPGQPQHF
>NA|TRBV21-1
CASSPPQSHCTDTQYF
>few|TRBV19
CASSLSTGTGTYEQYF
>NA|TRBV11-3
CASSLGQGASYEQYF
>NA|TRBV10-3
CAINRDSQSYNEQFF
>NA|TRBV30
CAWSVVEREAFF
>NA|TRBV7-9
CASSLGGGGPPYGYTF
>NA|TRBV30
CAWRASQQEAFF
>NA|TRBV4-1
CASSQGRASGGAETQYF
>NA|TRBV11-2
CASSFGTSGAYEQYF
>NA|TRBV15
CATSSVAGNNSPLHF
>NA|TRBV9
CASSAYSLPAAKNIQYF
>NA|TRBV6-5
CASSYSTAGTPQHF
>NA|TRBV5-1
CASSLKAWGDYGYTF
>once|TRBV5-1
CASSLGYGGGQKQYF
>once|TRBV7-9
CASSFEVVYGYTF
>NA|TRBV6-5
CASSYPGLAQFF
>NA|TRBV30
CAWSLAGNQPQHF
>NA|TRBV24-1
CASTPTGSETQYF
>NA|TRBV5-1
CASSRGQGTGNTIYF
>NA|TRBV5-1
CASTLAGGSTDTQYF
>NA|TRBV5-4
CASSPRQGAHEQYF
>NA|TRBV12-1
CASSFYCFSGGELFF
>NA|TRBV14
CASSPTPGGTGELFF
>once|TRBV7-2
CASQNGLAGDDSYNEQFF
>NA|TRBV27
CASSPAGDGETQYF
>NA|TRBV19
CASSTGLAGRWEQFF
>NA|TRBV12-3/TRBV12-4
CASSLGGLGQYF
>NA|TRBV19
CASSSSSGGIGEQYF
>NA|TRBV5-1
CASSLQGTGSPLHF
>NA|TRBV5-1
CASSHGDRELAYEQYF